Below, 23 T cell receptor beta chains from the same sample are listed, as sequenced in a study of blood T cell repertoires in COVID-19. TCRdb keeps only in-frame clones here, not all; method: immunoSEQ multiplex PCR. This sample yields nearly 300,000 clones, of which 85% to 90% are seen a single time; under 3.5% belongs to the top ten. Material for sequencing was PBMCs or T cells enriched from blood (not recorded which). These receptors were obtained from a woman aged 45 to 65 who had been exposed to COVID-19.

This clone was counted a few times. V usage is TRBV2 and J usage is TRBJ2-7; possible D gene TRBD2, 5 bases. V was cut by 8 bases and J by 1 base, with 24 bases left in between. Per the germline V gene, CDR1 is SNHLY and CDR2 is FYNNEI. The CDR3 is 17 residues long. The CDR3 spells CASGQDSGRVESYEQYF. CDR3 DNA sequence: TGTGCCAGCGGGCAGGACTCCGGACGGGTGGAATCCTACGAGCAGTACTTC. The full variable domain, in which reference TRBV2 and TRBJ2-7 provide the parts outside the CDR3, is EPEVTQTPSHQVTQMGQEVILRCVPISNHLYFYWYRQILGQKVEFLVSFYNNEISEKSEIFDDQFSVERPDGSNFTLKIRSTKLEDSAMYFCASGQDSGRVESYEQYFGPGTRLTVT.

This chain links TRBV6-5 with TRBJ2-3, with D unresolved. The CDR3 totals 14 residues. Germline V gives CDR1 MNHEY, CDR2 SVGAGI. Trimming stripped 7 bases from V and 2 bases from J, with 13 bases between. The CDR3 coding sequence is TGTGCCAGCATTATCAGTGATAACACAGATACGCAGTATTTT. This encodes CASIISDNTDTQYF.

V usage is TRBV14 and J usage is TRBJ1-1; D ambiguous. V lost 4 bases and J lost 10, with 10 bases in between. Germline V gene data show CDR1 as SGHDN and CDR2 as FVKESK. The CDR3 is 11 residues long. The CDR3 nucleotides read TGTGCCAGCAGCCGAGATCGGTTAGCTTTCTTT. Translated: CASSRDRLAFF.

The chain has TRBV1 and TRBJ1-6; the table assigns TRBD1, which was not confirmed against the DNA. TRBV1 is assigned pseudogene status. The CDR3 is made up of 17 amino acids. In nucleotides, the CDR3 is TGCACCAGCAGCCAACCTACAGGGGGCGGCTATAATTCACCCCTCCACTTT. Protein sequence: CTSSQPTGGGYNSPLHF.

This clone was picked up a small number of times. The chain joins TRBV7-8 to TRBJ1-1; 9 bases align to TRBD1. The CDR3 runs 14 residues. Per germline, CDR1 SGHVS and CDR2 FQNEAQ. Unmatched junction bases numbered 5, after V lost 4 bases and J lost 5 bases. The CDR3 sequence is CASSWGQGSTEAFF. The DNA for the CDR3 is TGTGCCAGCAGCTGGGGACAGGGTAGTACTGAAGCTTTCTTT.

The CDR3 sequence is CASSQGSGGAISQYF. DNA for the CDR3: TGTGCCAGCAGCCAAGGAAGCGGGGGGGCCATATCGCAGTATTTT. The rearrangement joins TRBV14 to TRBJ2-3, with 10 nucleotides matching TRBD2. Germline values: CDR1 SGHDN, CDR2 FVKESK. Unmatched junction bases numbered 8, after V lost 1 base and J lost 10 bases. The length of the CDR3 is 15 residues.

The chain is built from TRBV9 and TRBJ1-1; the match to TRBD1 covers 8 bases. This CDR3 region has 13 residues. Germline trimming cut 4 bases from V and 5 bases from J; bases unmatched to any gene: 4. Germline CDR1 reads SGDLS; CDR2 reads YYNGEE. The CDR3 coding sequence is TGTGCCAGCAGCCAGGGGGCAATGACTGAAGCTTTCTTT. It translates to CASSQGAMTEAFF.

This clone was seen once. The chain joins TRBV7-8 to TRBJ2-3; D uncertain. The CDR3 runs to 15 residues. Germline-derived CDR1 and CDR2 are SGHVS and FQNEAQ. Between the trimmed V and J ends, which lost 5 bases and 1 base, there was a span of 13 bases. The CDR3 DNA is TGTGCCAGCAGCGGGCCCCAGTGGCGCACAGATACGCAGTATTTT. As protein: CASSGPQWRTDTQYF.

This CDR3 is CASSQLQGYTEAFF. The CDR3 DNA sequence: TGTGCCAGCAGCCAACTGCAGGGGTACACTGAAGCTTTCTTT. The chain is built from TRBV14 and TRBJ1-1, with TRBD1 as a possible D gene (6 bases). V was shortened by 2 bases and J by 3 bases, with 10 bases between the two germline ends. Germline V gene data show CDR1 as SGHDN and CDR2 as FVKESK. There are 14 residues in the CDR3.

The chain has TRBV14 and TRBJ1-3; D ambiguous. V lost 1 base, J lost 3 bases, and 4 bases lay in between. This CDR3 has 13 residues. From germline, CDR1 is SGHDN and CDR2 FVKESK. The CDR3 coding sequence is TGTGCCAGCAGCCAAGTCCGTGGAAACACCATATATTTT. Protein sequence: CASSQVRGNTIYF.

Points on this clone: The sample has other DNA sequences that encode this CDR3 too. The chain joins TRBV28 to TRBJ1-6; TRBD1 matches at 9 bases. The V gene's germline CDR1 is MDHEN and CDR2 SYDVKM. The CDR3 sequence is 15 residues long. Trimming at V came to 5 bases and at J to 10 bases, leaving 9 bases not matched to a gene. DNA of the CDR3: TGTGCCAGCAGTCTTACAGGGGGCGTTGGATCACCCCTCCACTTT. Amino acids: CASSLTGGVGSPLHF.

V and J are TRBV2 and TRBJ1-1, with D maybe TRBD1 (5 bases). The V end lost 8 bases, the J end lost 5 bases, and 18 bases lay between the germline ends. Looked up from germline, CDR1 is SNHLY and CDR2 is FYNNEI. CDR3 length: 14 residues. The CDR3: CASQFELGGTEAFF. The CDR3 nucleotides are TGTGCCAGCCAGTTTGAATTGGGGGGGACTGAAGCTTTCTTT. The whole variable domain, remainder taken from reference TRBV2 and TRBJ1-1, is EPEVTQTPSHQVTQMGQEVILRCVPISNHLYFYWYRQILGQKVEFLVSFYNNEISEKSEIFDDQFSVERPDGSNFTLKIRSTKLEDSAMYFCASQFELGGTEAFFGQGTRLTVV.

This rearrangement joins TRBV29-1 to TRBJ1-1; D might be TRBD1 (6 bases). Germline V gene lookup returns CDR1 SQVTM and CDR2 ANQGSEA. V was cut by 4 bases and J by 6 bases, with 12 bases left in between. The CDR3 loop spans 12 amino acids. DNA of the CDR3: TGCAGCGTTGGTCAGGGGAGAGCTGAAGCTTTCTTT. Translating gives CSVGQGRAEAFF.

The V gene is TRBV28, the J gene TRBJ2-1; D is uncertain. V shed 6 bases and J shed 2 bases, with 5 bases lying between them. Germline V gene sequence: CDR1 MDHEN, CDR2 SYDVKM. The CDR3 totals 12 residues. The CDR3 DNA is TGTGCCAGCAGACAGACCTACAATGAGCAGTTCTTC. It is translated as CASRQTYNEQFF.

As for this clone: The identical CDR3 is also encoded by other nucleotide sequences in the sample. In nucleotides, the CDR3 is TGCGCCAGCAGCTTAGAAGGACAGGGGTCTCAGCCCCAGCATTTT. Amino acid sequence: CASSLEGQGSQPQHF. This sequence joins TRBV5-1 and TRBJ1-5, with 9 bases aligning to TRBD1. Germline assignment: CDR1 SGHRS and CDR2 YFSETQ. CDR3 length: 15 residues. The J segment lost 6 bases and the V segment lost 2 bases, leaving 6 bases of the junction unmatched.

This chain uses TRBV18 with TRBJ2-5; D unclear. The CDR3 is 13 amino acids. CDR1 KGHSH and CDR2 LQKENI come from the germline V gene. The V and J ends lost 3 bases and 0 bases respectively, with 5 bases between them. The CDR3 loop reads CASSPQYQETQYF. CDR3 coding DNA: TGTGCCAGCTCACCCCAGTACCAAGAGACCCAGTACTTC.

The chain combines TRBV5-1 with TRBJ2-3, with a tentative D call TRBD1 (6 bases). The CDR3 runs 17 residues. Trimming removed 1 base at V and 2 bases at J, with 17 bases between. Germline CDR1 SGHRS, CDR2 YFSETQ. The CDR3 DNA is TGCGCCAGCAGCTTGCTATTATACGGGACAACCACAGATACGCAGTATTTT. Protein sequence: CASSLLLYGTTTDTQYF.

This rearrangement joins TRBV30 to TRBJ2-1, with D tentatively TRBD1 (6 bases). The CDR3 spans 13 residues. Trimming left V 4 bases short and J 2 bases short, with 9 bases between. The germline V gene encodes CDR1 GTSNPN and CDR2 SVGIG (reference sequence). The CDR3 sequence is CAWTGETYNEQFF. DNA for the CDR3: TGTGCCTGGACAGGGGAAACCTACAATGAGCAGTTCTTC.

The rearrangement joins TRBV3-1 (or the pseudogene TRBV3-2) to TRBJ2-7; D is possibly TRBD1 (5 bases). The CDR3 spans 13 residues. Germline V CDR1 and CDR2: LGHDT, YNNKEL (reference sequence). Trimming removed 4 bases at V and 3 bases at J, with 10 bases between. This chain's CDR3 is CASSRTDNYEQYF. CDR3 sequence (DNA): TGTGCCAGCAGCCGGACGGACAACTACGAGCAGTACTTC.

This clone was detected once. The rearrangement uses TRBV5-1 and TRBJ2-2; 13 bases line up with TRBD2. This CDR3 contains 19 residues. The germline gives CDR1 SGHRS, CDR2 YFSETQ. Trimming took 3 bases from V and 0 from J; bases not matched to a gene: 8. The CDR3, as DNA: TGCGCCAGCAGCTGTATAAGACTAGCGGGGGGCCCGAACACCGGGGAGCTGTTTTTT. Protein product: CASSCIRLAGGPNTGELFF. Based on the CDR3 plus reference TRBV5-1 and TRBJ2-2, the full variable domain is KAGVTQTPRYLIKTRGQQVTLSCSPISGHRSVSWYQQTPGQGLQFLFEYFSETQRNKGNFPGRFSGRQFSNSRSEMNVSTLELGDSALYLCASSCIRLAGGPNTGELFFGEGSRLTVL.

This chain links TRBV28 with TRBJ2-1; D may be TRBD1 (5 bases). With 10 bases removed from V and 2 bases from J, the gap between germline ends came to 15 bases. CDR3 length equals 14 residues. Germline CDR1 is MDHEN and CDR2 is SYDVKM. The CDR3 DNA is TGTGCCAACAAAAGGGCAGGGACCTACAATGAGCAGTTCTTC. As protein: CANKRAGTYNEQFF.

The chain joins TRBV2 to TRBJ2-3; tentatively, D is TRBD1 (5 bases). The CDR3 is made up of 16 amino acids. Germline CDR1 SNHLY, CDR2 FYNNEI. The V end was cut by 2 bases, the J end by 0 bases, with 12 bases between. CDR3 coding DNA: TGTGCCAGCAGTGAATCTTGGGCAGGGAGCACAGATACGCAGTATTTT. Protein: CASSESWAGSTDTQYF. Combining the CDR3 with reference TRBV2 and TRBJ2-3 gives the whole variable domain EPEVTQTPSHQVTQMGQEVILRCVPISNHLYFYWYRQILGQKVEFLVSFYNNEISEKSEIFDDQFSVERPDGSNFTLKIRSTKLEDSAMYFCASSESWAGSTDTQYFGPGTRLTVL.

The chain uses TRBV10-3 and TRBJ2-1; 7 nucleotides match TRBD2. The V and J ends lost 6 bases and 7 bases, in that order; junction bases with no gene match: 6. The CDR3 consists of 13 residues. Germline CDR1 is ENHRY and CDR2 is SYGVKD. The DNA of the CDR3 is TGTGCCATCAGCGGAGCGGGGTCGAATGAGCAGTTCTTC. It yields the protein CAISGAGSNEQFF.